This is a list of T cell receptor beta chains from one sample in a study of circulating tumor DNA in untreated peripheral T-cell lymphoma. Data came from immunoSEQ multiplex PCR; TCRdb stores just in-frame clones and leaves some out. Of about 10,000 clones in the sample, around four fifths were seen once. The sample taken for sequencing was tumor tissue. These receptors all come from a human donor with peripheral T-cell lymphoma. Both conserved end residues are part of each CDR3. A D gene is named only where the DNA matches it firmly. The size field is filled for only some rows; it gives once, few, many or a size class.

D,J,V,size,DNA,CDR3
NA,TRBJ2-7,TRBV30,NA,TGTGCCGAGCGAACTTCCTACGAGCAGTACTTC,CAERTSYEQYF
NA,TRBJ1-1,TRBV11-3,NA,TGTGCCAGCAACGGTCAGGAGGCAAGAACTGAAGCTTTCTTT,CASNGQEARTEAFF
NA,TRBJ2-2,TRBV9,once,TGTGCCAGCAGTTATACGACAGGAGACGGCACCGGGGAGCTGTTTTTT,CASSYTTGDGTGELFF
NA,TRBJ2-7,TRBV11-3,NA,TGTGCCAGCAGCTTAGTGGGCCACGGATCCTACGAGCAGTACTTC,CASSLVGHGSYEQYF
NA,TRBJ2-3,TRBV5-1,NA,TGCGCCAGCGGGGGCAGTGGACGGGGCGATACGCAGTATTTT,CASGGSGRGDTQYF
NA,TRBJ1-4,TRBV5-1,NA,TGCGCCAGCAGCTTGGGGGAAGTAGGTGAAAAACTGTTTTTT,CASSLGEVGEKLFF
TRBD1,TRBJ1-1,TRBV19,NA,TGTGCCAGTAGTACAGGGGGCTGGGCTTTCTTT,CASSTGGWAFF
NA,TRBJ1-2,TRBV11-3,NA,TGTGCCAGCAGCCCCCTGAGACAGTTCTATGGCTACACCTTC,CASSPLRQFYGYTF
NA,TRBJ1-1,TRBV18,NA,TGTGCCAGCTCACCCACACGGACAGCCAATGAAGCTTTCTTT,CASSPTRTANEAFF
TRBD2,TRBJ2-1,TRBV12-5,NA,TGTGCTAGTGATGCGGGGGGGTACAATGAGCAGTTCTTC,CASDAGGYNEQFF
NA,TRBJ2-1,TRBV6-8,NA,TGTGCCATCAGTGGGGCAGGGACCAAATACAATGAGCAGTTCTTC,CAISGAGTKYNEQFF
TRBD1,TRBJ1-6,TRBV11-3,NA,TGTGCCAGCAGCCTTACAGGGGGTCCGAGGGATTCACCCTTCCACTTT,CASSLTGGPRDSPFHF
TRBD2,TRBJ2-1,TRBV11-1,NA,TGTGCCAGCAGCTTATTAATTAGCGGGAACAATGAGCAGTTCTTC,CASSLLISGNNEQFF